These 7 T cell receptor beta chains originate from one sample sequenced in a study of T-cell reconstitution after alpha-beta-depleted transplantation in children. Preparation of the TCRbeta library involved a method that used unique molecular identifiers. TCRdb processed the PCR reads anew with MiXCR; each CDR3 protein has one entry. The table has about 47,000 distinct CDR3 sequences, 40% to 60% seen once. Source: peripheral blood, taken before TCRalphabeta/CD19-depleted stem cell transplant. The receptor set was obtained from a boy under two years old with SCID, due to receive a stem cell transplant.

The chain uses TRBV11-2 and TRBJ2-1, with a possible D match to TRBD2 (5 bases). From germline, CDR1 is SGHAT and CDR2 FQNNGV. The length of the CDR3 is 15 residues. Trimming shortened V by 1 base and J by 7 bases, and 14 bases separated the two germline ends. The CDR3 here is CASSLAPGLANEQFF. CDR3 DNA sequence: TGTGCCAGCAGCTTAGCCCCCGGACTTGCAAATGAGCAGTTCTTC. The full variable domain, completed using reference TRBV11-2 and TRBJ2-1, is EAGVAQSPRYKIIEKRQSVAFWCNPISGHATLYWYQQILGQGPKLLIQFQNNGVVDDSQLPKDRFSAERLKGVDSTLKIQPAKLEDSAVYLCASSLAPGLANEQFFGPGTRLTVL.

This clonotype was counted only a few times. The rearrangement uses TRBV6-1 and TRBJ2-7; D not certain. CDR3 length: 14 amino acids. V was clipped by 2 bases and J by 2 bases, with 10 bases between them. Germline V gene sequence: CDR1 MNHNS, CDR2 SASEGT. The CDR3 reads CASSEWVGTYEQYF. The DNA of the CDR3 is TGTGCCAGCAGTGAATGGGTAGGGACCTACGAGCAGTACTTC.

The chain uses TRBV5-4 and TRBJ2-5; TRBD2 is a possible D gene (7 bases). Germline CDR1 reads SGHNT; CDR2 reads YYREEE (reference sequence). The CDR3 has 14 amino acids. Trimming stripped 4 bases from V and 2 bases from J, with 12 bases between. CDR3 DNA: TGTGCCAGCAGCACCGGGGGGCATCAAGAGACCCAGTACTTC. Its translation: CASSTGGHQETQYF.

J is TRBJ2-2 and V is TRBV7-9; D may match TRBD1 or TRBD2 (5 bases each). There are 13 residues in the CDR3. Germline-derived CDR1 and CDR2 are SEHNR and FQNEAQ (reference sequence). The V gene lost 4 bases and the J gene lost 7 bases, with 10 bases spanning the gap. The CDR3 spells CASSWDAGGELFF. CDR3 nucleotide sequence: TGTGCCAGCAGCTGGGACGCCGGCGGGGAGCTGTTTTTT.

The sample holds a few counts of this clonotype. This chain uses TRBV11-1 with TRBJ2-6; D remains unclear. The CDR3 runs to 18 residues. Trimming stripped 7 bases from V and 0 bases from J, with 19 bases between. Germline values: CDR1 SGHAT, CDR2 FQDESV (reference sequence). CDR3 loop: CASTPRAVLSSGANVLTF. In DNA form, the CDR3 reads TGTGCCAGCACCCCCCGGGCAGTGCTTAGCTCTGGGGCCAACGTCCTGACTTTC.

The table lists this clonotype with a count of one. This chain uses TRBV6-2 or TRBV6-3 with TRBJ1-1; D is possibly TRBD1 (6 bases). V was pared by 3 bases and J by 4 bases, with 24 bases between. The CDR3 totals 18 residues. The germline CDR1 and CDR2 sequences are MNHEY and SVGEGT. CDR3 region: CASSYEIVGGLSGTEAFF. The CDR3, as DNA: TGTGCCAGCAGTTATGAAATAGTTGGGGGCCTGTCGGGCACTGAAGCTTTCTTT.

The V and J genes are TRBV6-5 and TRBJ2-3; a weak D match, TRBD1 (5 bases). CDR1 is MNHEY and CDR2 is SVGAGI in the germline V gene. The V end lost 1 base, the J end lost 0 bases, and 8 bases lay between the germline ends. The CDR3 totals 15 residues. The CDR3 DNA follows: TGTGCCAGCAGTTACTTCCAGGGCAGCACAGATACGCAGTATTTT. Encoded protein: CASSYFQGSTDTQYF.